The T cell receptor (beta chain) described here comes from a study of OX40 agonist ivuxolimab in advanced cancers. Turning to the overall study: Ivuxolimab, which targeted the costimulatory receptor OX40 (CD134), was an agonistic, fully human IgG2 monoclonal antibody. Intravenous ivuxolimab was administered to patients every 2 weeks at six dose levels: 0.01, 0.1, 0.3, 1.5, 3 and 10 mg/kg. The paper covers the monotherapy dose-escalation part of the phase I ivuxolimab trial, which included N ≈ 52 patients. In the dose-escalation cohort, more than 75% of patients were male, and the mean age was approximately 55 years, with a range of about 23 to 85. Patients were allowed to have had prior anti-PD-1, anti-PD-L1 or anti-CTLA-4 therapy, and approximately 40% of the dose-escalation patients had been treated with checkpoint inhibitors. Three dose-escalation patients achieved partial responses, one with hepatocellular carcinoma and two with cutaneous melanoma. Of the 50 or so patients in dose escalation, about 20 had hepatocellular carcinoma, about 15 had melanoma, 9 had renal cell carcinoma and 9 had head and neck cancer. The purpose of peripheral TCRbeta sequencing was to test whether ivuxolimab changed TCR sequence diversity and led to clonal T-cell expansion.

Genomic DNA was extracted from sorted cells for sequencing of the TCRbeta CDR3 region. The immunoSEQ Assay was used to sequence the TCRbeta CDR3 regions. TCRdb took this table from immuneACCESS and kept in-frame rearrangements with V and J called. Such tables lack part of the clones; where checked against another copy, unresolved V genes explain under half of the gap, and the rest is unexplained. The sample table lists 68,000 or so clones, about four fifths of them with a count of one. Of the sample, around 2.1% falls within the top ten clones. Patients with autoimmune disease history or receiving systemic immunosuppression were excluded from the trial. In every dose cohort, peripheral blood was drawn for TCR sequencing at baseline, cycle 4 day 1, and cycle 7 day 1. The samples were drawn from a first-in-human, open-label, multicenter phase I dose-escalation trial of ivuxolimab. Adults with locally advanced or metastatic head and neck squamous cell, hepatocellular, melanoma or renal cell carcinoma were enrolled in the trial. Before TCR sequencing, CD4+ T cells and CD8+ T cells from peripheral blood were sorted into separate populations.

Comment on this clone: Its antigen is not yet known. The record has no base qualities; no much larger clone is one base away.

Broad study findings and their caveats: Low levels of normalized T-cell clonal expansion were also seen in some patients who did not respond. In the 0.1-3.0 mg/kg groups, partial responders were among the patients with the lowest normalized peripheral clonal expansion, particularly in CD8+ T cells. Clonal expansion of both CD4+ and CD8+ blood T cells was observed from baseline to week 6 at doses 0.1 to 3.0 mg/kg. After ivuxolimab, more expanded clones were found on average in CD8+ T cells than in CD4+ T cells. The antigen specificity of the peripheral T cells that underwent clonal expansion was not determined.

Trimmed from V: 5 bases; trimmed from J: 3 bases; junction bases lacking a gene match: 8. The CDR3 runs 15 residues from the cysteine to the phenylalanine. The only DNA kept is the CDR3, 45 bases in frame from the first base. According to the germline V gene (reference sequence), CDR1 reads PRHDT and CDR2 reads FYEKMQ. This TCR came from an adult with an advanced solid tumor such as melanoma, head and neck, liver or kidney cancer. The sample was CD4+ or CD8+ T cells sorted from blood, taken in a trial of the OX40 agonist ivuxolimab. The V and J genes are TRBV13 and TRBJ2-3; 7 central nucleotides agree with TRBD2. The nucleotides read TGTGCCAGCAGCGCCCTAGCGGCCCCAACAGATACGCAGTATTTT. Its translation reads: CASSALAAPTDTQYF.